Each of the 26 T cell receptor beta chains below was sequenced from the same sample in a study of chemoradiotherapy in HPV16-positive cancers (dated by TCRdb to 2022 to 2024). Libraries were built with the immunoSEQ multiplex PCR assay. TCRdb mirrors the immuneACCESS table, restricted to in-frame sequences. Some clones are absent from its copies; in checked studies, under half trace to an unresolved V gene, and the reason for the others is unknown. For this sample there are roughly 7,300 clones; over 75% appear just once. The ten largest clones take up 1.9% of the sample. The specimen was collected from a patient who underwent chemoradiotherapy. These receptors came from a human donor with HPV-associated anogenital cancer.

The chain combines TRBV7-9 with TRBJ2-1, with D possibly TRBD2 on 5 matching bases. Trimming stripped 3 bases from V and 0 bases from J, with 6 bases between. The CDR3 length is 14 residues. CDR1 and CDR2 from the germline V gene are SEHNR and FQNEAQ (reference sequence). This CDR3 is CASSLGSSYNEQFF. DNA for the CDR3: TGTGCCAGCAGCTTGGGGAGCTCCTACAATGAGCAGTTCTTC. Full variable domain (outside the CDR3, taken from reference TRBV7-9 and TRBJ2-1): DTGVSQNPRHKITKRGQNVTFRCDPISEHNRLYWYRQTLGQGPEFLTYFQNEAQLEKSRLLSDRFSAERPKGSFSTLEIQRTEQGDSAMYLCASSLGSSYNEQFFGPGTRLTVL.

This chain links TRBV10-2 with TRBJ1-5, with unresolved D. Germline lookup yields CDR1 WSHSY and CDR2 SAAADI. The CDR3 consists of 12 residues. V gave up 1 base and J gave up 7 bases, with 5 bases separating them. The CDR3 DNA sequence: TGCGCCAGCAGTGAGTGGGCCCAGCCCCAGCATTTT. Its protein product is CASSEWAQPQHF.

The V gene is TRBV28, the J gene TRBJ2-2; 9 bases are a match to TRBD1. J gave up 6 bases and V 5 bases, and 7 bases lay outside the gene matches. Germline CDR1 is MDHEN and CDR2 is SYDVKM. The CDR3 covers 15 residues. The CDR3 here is CASSRYRGRSGELFF. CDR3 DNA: TGTGCCAGCAGTCGATACAGGGGGCGCTCCGGGGAGCTGTTTTTT.

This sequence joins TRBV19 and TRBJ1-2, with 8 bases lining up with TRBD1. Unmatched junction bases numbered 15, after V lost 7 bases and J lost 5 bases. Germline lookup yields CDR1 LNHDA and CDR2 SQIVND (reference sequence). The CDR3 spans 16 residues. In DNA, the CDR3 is TGTGCCAGTACAAACGACAGGGGCCGCGCCCCTTATGGCTACACCTTC. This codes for CASTNDRGRAPYGYTF.

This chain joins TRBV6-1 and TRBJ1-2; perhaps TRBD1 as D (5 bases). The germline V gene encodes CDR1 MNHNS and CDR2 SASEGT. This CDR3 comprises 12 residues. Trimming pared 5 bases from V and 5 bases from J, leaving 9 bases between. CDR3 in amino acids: CASSKGVYGYTF. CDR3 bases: TGTGCCAGCAGTAAAGGGGTGTATGGCTACACCTTC.

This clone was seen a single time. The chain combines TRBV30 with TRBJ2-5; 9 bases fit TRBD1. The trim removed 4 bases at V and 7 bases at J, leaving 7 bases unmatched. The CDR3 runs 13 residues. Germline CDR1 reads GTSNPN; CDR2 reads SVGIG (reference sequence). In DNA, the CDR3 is TGTGCCTGGACTACAGGGGGCGACGGGACCCAGTACTTC. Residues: CAWTTGGDGTQYF.

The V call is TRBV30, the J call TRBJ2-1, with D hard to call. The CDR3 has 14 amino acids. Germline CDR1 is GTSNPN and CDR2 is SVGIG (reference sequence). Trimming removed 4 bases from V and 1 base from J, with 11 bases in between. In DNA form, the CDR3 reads TGTGCCTGGACCGACAATTTTTCCTACAATGAGCAGTTCTTC. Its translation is CAWTDNFSYNEQFF.

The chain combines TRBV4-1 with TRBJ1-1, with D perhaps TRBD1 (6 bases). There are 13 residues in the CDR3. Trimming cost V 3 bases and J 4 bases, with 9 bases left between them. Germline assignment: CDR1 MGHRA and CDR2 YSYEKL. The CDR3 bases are TGCGCCAGCAGCCACAAACAGGGCACTGAAGCTTTCTTT. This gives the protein CASSHKQGTEAFF.

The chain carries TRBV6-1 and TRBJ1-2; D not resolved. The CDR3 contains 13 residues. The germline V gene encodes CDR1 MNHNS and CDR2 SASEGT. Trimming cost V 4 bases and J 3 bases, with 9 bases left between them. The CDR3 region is CASSVSGDYGYTF. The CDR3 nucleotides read TGTGCCAGCAGTGTATCGGGTGACTATGGCTACACCTTC.

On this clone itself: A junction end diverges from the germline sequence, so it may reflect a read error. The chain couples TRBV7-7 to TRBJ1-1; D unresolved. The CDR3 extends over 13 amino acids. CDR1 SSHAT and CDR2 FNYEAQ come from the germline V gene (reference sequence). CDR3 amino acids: CASSSQLNTEAFF. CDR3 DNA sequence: TGTGCTAGCAGCTCACAATTGAACACTGAAGCTTTCTTT. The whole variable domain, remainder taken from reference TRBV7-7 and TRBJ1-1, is GAGVSQSPRYKVTKRGQDVTLRCDPISSHATLYWYQQALGQGPEFLTYFNYEAQPDKSGLPSDRFSAERPEGSISTLTIQRTEQRDSAMYRCASSSQLNTEAFFGQGTRLTVV.

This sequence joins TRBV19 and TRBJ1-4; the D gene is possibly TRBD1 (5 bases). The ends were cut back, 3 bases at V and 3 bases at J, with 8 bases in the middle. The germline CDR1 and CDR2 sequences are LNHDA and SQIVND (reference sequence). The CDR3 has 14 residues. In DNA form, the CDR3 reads TGTGCCAGTAGTATGCGGGGCCCTAATGAAAAACTGTTTTTT. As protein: CASSMRGPNEKLFF.

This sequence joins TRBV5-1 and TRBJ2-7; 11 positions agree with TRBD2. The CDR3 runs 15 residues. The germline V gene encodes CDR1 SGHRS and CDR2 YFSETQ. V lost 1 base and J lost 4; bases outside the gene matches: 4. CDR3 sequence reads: CASSLLAGGPYEQYF. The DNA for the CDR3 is TGCGCCAGCAGCTTGTTAGCGGGAGGGCCGTACGAGCAGTACTTC. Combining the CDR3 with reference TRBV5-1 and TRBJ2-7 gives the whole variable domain KAGVTQTPRYLIKTRGQQVTLSCSPISGHRSVSWYQQTPGQGLQFLFEYFSETQRNKGNFPGRFSGRQFSNSRSEMNVSTLELGDSALYLCASSLLAGGPYEQYFGPGTRLTVT.

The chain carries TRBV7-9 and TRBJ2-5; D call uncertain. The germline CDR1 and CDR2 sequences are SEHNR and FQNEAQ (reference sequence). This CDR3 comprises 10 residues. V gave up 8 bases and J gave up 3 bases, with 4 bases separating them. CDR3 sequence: CASEEETQYF. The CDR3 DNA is TGTGCCAGCGAAGAAGAGACCCAGTACTTC.

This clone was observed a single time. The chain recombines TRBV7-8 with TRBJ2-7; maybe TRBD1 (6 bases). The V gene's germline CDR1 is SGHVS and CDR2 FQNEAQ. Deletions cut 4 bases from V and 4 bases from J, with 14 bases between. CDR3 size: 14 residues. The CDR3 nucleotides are TGTGCCAGCAGCTGGGGGCTAGCCGATTACGAGCAGTACTTC. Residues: CASSWGLADYEQYF.

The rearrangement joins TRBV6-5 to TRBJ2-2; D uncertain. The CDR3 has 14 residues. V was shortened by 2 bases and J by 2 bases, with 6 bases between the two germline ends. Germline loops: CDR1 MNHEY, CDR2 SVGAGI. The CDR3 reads CASSYDLNTGELFF. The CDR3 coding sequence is TGTGCCAGCAGTTACGACCTCAACACCGGGGAGCTGTTTTTT.

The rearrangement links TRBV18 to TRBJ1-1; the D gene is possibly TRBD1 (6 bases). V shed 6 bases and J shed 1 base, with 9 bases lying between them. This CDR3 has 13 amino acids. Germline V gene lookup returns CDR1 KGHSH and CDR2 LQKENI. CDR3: CASSRDKNTEAFF. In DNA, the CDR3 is TGTGCCAGCTCCCGGGACAAGAACACTGAAGCTTTCTTT.

Here the CDR3 reads CASSIEATNEKLFF. The CDR3 DNA reads TGTGCCAGTAGTATAGAAGCAACTAATGAAAAACTGTTTTTT. The gene calls are TRBV19 and TRBJ1-4; no reliable D call. This CDR3 is 14 amino acids long. From germline, CDR1 is LNHDA and CDR2 SQIVND (reference sequence). V was trimmed by 0 bases and J by 0 bases, leaving 2 bases between them.

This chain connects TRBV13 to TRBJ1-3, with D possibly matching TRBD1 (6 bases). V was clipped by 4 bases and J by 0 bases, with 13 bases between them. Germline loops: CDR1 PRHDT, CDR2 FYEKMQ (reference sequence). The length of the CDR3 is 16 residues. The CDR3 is CASSWDTGYSGNTIYF. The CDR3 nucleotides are TGTGCCAGCAGCTGGGACACAGGGTACTCTGGAAACACCATATATTTT.

The CDR3 is CATSRDGVTDTQYF. CDR3 bases: TGTGCCACCAGCAGAGATGGTGTAACAGATACGCAGTATTTT. V gene TRBV15 combines with J gene TRBJ2-3; D is undetermined. The CDR3 extends over 14 amino acids. V was shortened by 0 bases and J by 3 bases, with 7 bases between the two germline ends. Looked up from germline, CDR1 is LNHNV and CDR2 is YYDKDF (reference sequence).

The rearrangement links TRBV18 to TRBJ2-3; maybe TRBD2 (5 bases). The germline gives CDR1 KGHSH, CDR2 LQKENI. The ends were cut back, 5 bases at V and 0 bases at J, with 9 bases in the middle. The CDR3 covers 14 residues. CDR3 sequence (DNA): TGTGCCAGCTCAGTTATAGCGAGCACAGATACGCAGTATTTT. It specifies CASSVIASTDTQYF.

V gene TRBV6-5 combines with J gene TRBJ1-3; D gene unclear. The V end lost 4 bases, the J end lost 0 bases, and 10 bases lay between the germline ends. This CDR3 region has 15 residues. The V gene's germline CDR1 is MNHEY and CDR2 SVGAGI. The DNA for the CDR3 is TGTGCCAGCAGTTCGCCCGGTCACTCTGGAAACACCATATATTTT. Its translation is CASSSPGHSGNTIYF.

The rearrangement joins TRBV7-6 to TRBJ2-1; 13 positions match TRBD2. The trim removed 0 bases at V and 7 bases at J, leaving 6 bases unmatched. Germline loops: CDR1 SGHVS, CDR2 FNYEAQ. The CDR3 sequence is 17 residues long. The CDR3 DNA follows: TGTGCCAGCAGCTTAGCTGCGGGACTAGCGGGGACAAATGAGCAGTTCTTC. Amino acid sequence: CASSLAAGLAGTNEQFF.

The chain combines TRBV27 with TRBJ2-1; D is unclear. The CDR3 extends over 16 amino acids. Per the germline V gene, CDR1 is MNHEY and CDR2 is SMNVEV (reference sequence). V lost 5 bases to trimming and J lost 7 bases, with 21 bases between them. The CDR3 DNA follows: TGTGCCAGCAGTACCGTCCTGGAACACTTAGGGAATGAGCAGTTCTTC. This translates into CASSTVLEHLGNEQFF.

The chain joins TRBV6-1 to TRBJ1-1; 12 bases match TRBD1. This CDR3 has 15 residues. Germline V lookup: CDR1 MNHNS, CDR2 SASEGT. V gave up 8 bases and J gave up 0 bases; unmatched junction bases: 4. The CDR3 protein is CASGTGGTVNTEAFF. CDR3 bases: TGTGCCAGCGGGACAGGGGGCACGGTGAACACTGAAGCTTTCTTT.

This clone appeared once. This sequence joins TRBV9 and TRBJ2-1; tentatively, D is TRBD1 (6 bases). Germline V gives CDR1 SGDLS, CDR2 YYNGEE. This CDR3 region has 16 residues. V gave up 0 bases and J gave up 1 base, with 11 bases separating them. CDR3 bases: TGTGCCAGCAGCGTAGGGAACAGGGCTTCCTACAATGAGCAGTTCTTC. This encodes CASSVGNRASYNEQFF.

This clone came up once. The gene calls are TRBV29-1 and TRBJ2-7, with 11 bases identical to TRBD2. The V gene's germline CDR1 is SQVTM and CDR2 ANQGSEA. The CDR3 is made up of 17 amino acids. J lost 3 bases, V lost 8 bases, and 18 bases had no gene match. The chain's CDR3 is CSIVAPTSGRRLYEQYF. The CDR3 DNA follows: TGCAGCATTGTGGCCCCAACTAGCGGGAGACGGCTCTACGAGCAGTACTTC.